The 24 T cell receptor beta chains reported below all come from one sample, sequenced in a study of human T cells and chemical hapten exposure (dated by TCRdb to about 2021). Library prep was done by RACE. TCRdb lists the instrument as NextSeq 500. TCRdb ran its own pipeline on the public reads, namely fastp trimming at Q25 and MiXCR clone calling, and kept in-frame beta chains. Rows are combined by CDR3 protein, so each entry shows the most common genes and DNA. The sample table contains about 260,000 distinct CDR3 sequences; only one count was recorded for more than 6.5% of them. Of the sample, approximately 2.3% is held by the ten largest clones. The sample's time point, from its label and the paper: pre-sensitization, week 0. The treatment or condition label on this specimen signifies: therapeutic diphenylcyclopropenone sensitization with weekly scalp DPC. The material was whole blood, obtained in connection with sensitization to the hapten diphenylcyclopropenone (DPC). The receptors were gathered from a woman between 40 and 50 years old with alopecia areata. Some clones in this sample may be carry-over from other donors' samples.

V usage is TRBV20-1 and J usage is TRBJ1-4; D remains ambiguous. There are 12 residues in the CDR3. Germline assignment: CDR1 DFQATT and CDR2 SNEGSKA (reference sequence). Trimming cost V 5 bases and J 7 bases, with 11 bases left between them. This chain's CDR3 is CSAGRIGEKLFF. The CDR3 DNA reads TGCAGTGCTGGCCGGATAGGTGAAAAACTGTTTTTT.

This clonotype came up a few times. V is TRBV5-1 and J is TRBJ2-7; 9 bases are shared with TRBD2. J was trimmed by 2 bases and V by 5 bases; bases with no gene match: 8. Germline CDR1 reads SGHRS; CDR2 reads YFSETQ. The CDR3 is 15 residues long. This chain's CDR3 is CASRIVAGEPYEQYF. CDR3 coding DNA: TGCGCCAGCAGAATCGTAGCGGGAGAGCCCTACGAGCAGTACTTC. The complete variable domain, with remaining parts taken from reference TRBV5-1 and TRBJ2-7, reads KAGVTQTPRYLIKTRGQQVTLSCSPISGHRSVSWYQQTPGQGLQFLFEYFSETQRNKGNFPGRFSGRQFSNSRSEMNVSTLELGDSALYLCASRIVAGEPYEQYFGPGTRLTVT.

This clonotype was counted at least ten times. V is TRBV21-1 and J is TRBJ2-5; whether TRBD2, the table's D call, matches the DNA was not checked. TRBV21-1 is designated a pseudogene. The CDR3 has 17 amino acids. In nucleotides, the CDR3 is TGTGCCAGCGGGAAGGACGAGAGGGCAGAAGGGAAAGAGACCCAGTACTTC. This translates into CASGKDERAEGKETQYF.

The sample holds a few counts of this clonotype. The J gene is TRBJ2-3, the V gene TRBV6-5, with 11 bases identical to TRBD2. The length of the CDR3 is 15 residues. V lost 1 base to trimming and J lost 4 bases; unmatched junction nucleotides: 1. Germline assignment: CDR1 MNHEY and CDR2 SVGAGI. This chain's CDR3 is CASSYLAGGADTQYF. The DNA of the CDR3 is TGTGCCAGCAGTTACTTAGCGGGAGGGGCAGATACGCAGTATTTT.

The gene calls are TRBV20-1 and TRBJ2-5; 10 bases are a match to TRBD2. This CDR3 has 15 amino acids. The V and J ends lost 6 bases and 4 bases, in that order; junction bases with no gene match: 11. CDR1 and CDR2 from the germline V gene are DFQATT and SNEGSKA (reference sequence). CDR3 region: CSATTLAGVRETQYF. The CDR3 DNA reads TGCAGTGCCACAACCCTAGCGGGAGTCCGAGAGACCCAGTACTTC.

The sample holds a few counts of this clonotype. This chain links TRBV12-3 or TRBV12-4 with TRBJ2-1; 9 bases are shared with TRBD2. V gave up 10 bases and J gave up 5 bases; unmatched junction bases: 6. The CDR3 is 13 residues long. This chain's CDR3 is CATVLAGNNEQFF. The CDR3 DNA reads as TGTGCCACTGTACTAGCGGGCAACAATGAGCAGTTCTTC.

This clonotype was counted a few times. The V and J genes are TRBV15 and TRBJ2-2; D is possibly TRBD1 (6 bases). From germline, CDR1 is LNHNV and CDR2 YYDKDF (reference sequence). There are 15 residues in the CDR3. Between the trimmed V and J ends, which lost 4 bases and 5 bases, there was a span of 14 bases. The CDR3 reads CATSISGRGTGELFF. The CDR3 region has the DNA TGTGCCACCAGCATTTCAGGAAGGGGGACCGGGGAGCTGTTTTTT. Filled out from reference TRBV15 and TRBJ2-2, the complete variable domain reads DAMVIQNPRYQVTQFGKPVTLSCSQTLNHNVMYWYQQKSSQAPKLLFHYYDKDFNNEADTPDNFQSRRPNTSFCFLDIRSPGLGDTAMYLCATSISGRGTGELFFGEGSRLTVL.

This clonotype was detected many times. The rearrangement uses TRBV7-2 and TRBJ2-4; 8 nucleotides match TRBD1. CDR1 is SGHTA and CDR2 is FQGNSA in the germline V gene. V lost 5 bases to trimming and J lost 11 bases; unmatched junction nucleotides: 8. The CDR3 is made up of 13 amino acids. The CDR3 DNA is TGTGCCAGCAGCACCCAGGACAGGGTTGTTCAGTACTTC. Translation gives CASSTQDRVVQYF. Drawing the rest from reference TRBV7-2 and TRBJ2-4, the complete variable domain is GAGVSQSPSNKVTEKGKDVELRCDPISGHTALYWYRQSLGQGLEFLIYFQGNSAPDKSGLPSDRFSAERTGGSVSTLTIQRTQQEDSAVYLCASSTQDRVVQYFGAGTRLSVL.

This clonotype was seen only a few times. The V gene is TRBV12-3 or TRBV12-4, the J gene TRBJ1-2; a possible D gene is TRBD1 (5 bases). The CDR3 is 14 amino acids. The V and J ends lost 6 bases and 4 bases respectively, with 15 bases between them. The CDR3 coding sequence is TGTGCCAGCAGACTAACAACCGGGACCTATGGCTACACCTTC. The encoded protein is CASRLTTGTYGYTF.

The chain couples TRBV6-1 to TRBJ2-2, with 14 bases lining up with TRBD2. The CDR3 sequence is 16 residues long. V shed 8 bases, J shed 6 bases, and the junction held 8 bases outside the gene matches. The germline V gene has CDR1 MNHNS and CDR2 SASEGT. The CDR3 coding sequence is TGTGCCAGCCCAAAGGGACTAGCGGGAGATGCCGGGGAGCTGTTTTTT. Protein sequence: CASPKGLAGDAGELFF.

The chain recombines TRBV28 with TRBJ2-4, with TRBD1 matching over 7 bases. CDR3 size: 13 residues. V gave up 5 bases and J gave up 7 bases; unmatched junction bases: 5. The germline CDR1 and CDR2 sequences are MDHEN and SYDVKM. The CDR3 DNA reads as TGTGCCAGCAGTCCTATCAGGGGGAACATTCAGTACTTC. Protein: CASSPIRGNIQYF.

This clonotype has just a few counts. The chain employs TRBV20-1 and TRBJ2-3; 15 bases match TRBD2. J gave up 2 bases and V 6 bases, and 6 bases lay outside the gene matches. This CDR3 comprises 16 residues. Germline values: CDR1 DFQATT, CDR2 SNEGSKA (reference sequence). The CDR3 region is CSAWTSGRALTDTQYF. The CDR3 DNA reads as TGCAGTGCCTGGACTAGCGGGAGGGCCCTCACAGATACGCAGTATTTT.

This clonotype appeared many times. This chain links TRBV19 with TRBJ1-5; D is unclear. This CDR3 contains 13 residues. V was trimmed by 5 bases and J by 4 bases, leaving 9 bases between them. In germline, CDR1 is LNHDA, CDR2 SQIVND (reference sequence). The CDR3 sequence is CASSLLGNQPQHF. CDR3 nucleotides: TGTGCCAGTAGTCTCCTGGGGAATCAGCCCCAGCATTTT.

V gene TRBV4-1 combines with J gene TRBJ2-1; D call uncertain. The CDR3 consists of 14 residues. The germline CDR1 and CDR2 sequences are MGHRA and YSYEKL. V was pared by 0 bases and J by 9 bases, with 12 bases between. The CDR3 region is CASSQETAYGEQFF. The CDR3 DNA reads TGCGCCAGCAGCCAAGAGACCGCTTATGGTGAGCAGTTCTTC.

The V and J genes are TRBV7-9 and TRBJ1-5, with no clear D. The CDR3 is 12 amino acids. V was pared by 1 base and J by 7 bases, with 5 bases between. Germline CDR1 SEHNR, CDR2 FQNEAQ (reference sequence). The CDR3 here is CASSLGEQPQHF. As DNA, the CDR3 is TGTGCCAGCAGCTTAGGGGAACAGCCCCAGCATTTT.

This clonotype was found a few times. The gene calls are TRBV5-1 and TRBJ2-7; tentative D call: TRBD2 (5 bases). The CDR3 has 15 amino acids. Trimming cost V 5 bases and J 0 bases, with 15 bases left between them. The germline V gene encodes CDR1 SGHRS and CDR2 YFSETQ. The CDR3 region has the DNA TGCGCCAGCAGAGGATTGACTGGGAGCTCCTACGAGCAGTACTTC. This translates into CASRGLTGSSYEQYF.

A few counts support this clonotype. V and J are TRBV28 and TRBJ2-4, with 8 positions matching TRBD1. Trimming cost V 6 bases and J 3 bases; bases outside gene matches: 10. Germline values: CDR1 MDHEN, CDR2 SYDVKM. The CDR3 has 16 amino acids. The CDR3 loop reads CASSAGTGALKNIQYF. Here the CDR3 DNA reads TGTGCCAGCAGCGCTGGGACAGGCGCTCTCAAAAACATTCAGTACTTC.

A few counts support this clonotype. The chain has TRBV13 and TRBJ2-3, with 7 bases matching TRBD2. The CDR3 covers 13 residues. With 6 bases clipped from V and 6 bases from J, the junction kept 6 bases outside the gene matches. CDR1 and CDR2 from the germline V gene are PRHDT and FYEKMQ (reference sequence). The CDR3, as DNA: TGTGCCAGCAGGGGTAGCGGGTCGGATACGCAGTATTTT. This sequence encodes CASRGSGSDTQYF.

This clonotype came up a few times. The V call is TRBV3-1, the J call TRBJ1-2; D may be TRBD1 (6 bases). V dropped 2 bases and J dropped 8 bases, with 15 bases sitting between them. This CDR3 has 14 residues. Germline V lookup: CDR1 LGHDT, CDR2 YNNKEL (reference sequence). The CDR3 nucleotides read TGTGCCAGCAGCCAATCTCCAGGGGCGCGAGGCTACACCTTC. Amino acids: CASSQSPGARGYTF.

Ten or more counts support this clonotype. The J gene is TRBJ2-2, the V gene TRBV6-5, with 12 bases matching TRBD1. The CDR3 consists of 16 residues. Germline V CDR1 and CDR2: MNHEY, SVGAGI. V shed 8 bases and J 7 bases; nucleotides not matched to a gene: 11. This chain's CDR3 is CASRKGQGANVGELFF. CDR3 nucleotides: TGTGCCAGCCGTAAGGGACAGGGGGCGAACGTCGGGGAGCTGTTTTTT.

The chain couples TRBV7-9 to TRBJ2-7; TRBD2 might be the D (6 bases). Germline V CDR1 and CDR2: SEHNR, FQNEAQ (reference sequence). This CDR3 comprises 11 residues. V was shortened by 5 bases and J by 9 bases, with 11 bases between the two germline ends. The CDR3 spells CASSRGTGQYF. The CDR3 bases are TGTGCCAGCAGCCGCGGGACGGGGCAGTACTTC. Full variable domain (remainder filled in from reference TRBV7-9 and TRBJ2-7): DTGVSQNPRHKITKRGQNVTFRCDPISEHNRLYWYRQTLGQGPEFLTYFQNEAQLEKSRLLSDRFSAERPKGSFSTLEIQRTEQGDSAMYLCASSRGTGQYFGPGTRLTVT.

In its sample, this clonotype was seen a few times. J is TRBJ1-4 and V is TRBV24-1; 7 nucleotides agree with TRBD1. Germline V gene lookup returns CDR1 KGHDR and CDR2 SFDVKD. Trimming took 6 bases from V and 5 from J; bases not matched to a gene: 5. The CDR3 totals 14 residues. The CDR3 DNA follows: TGTGCCACCAGTCCGGGACAGCCAAATGAAAAACTGTTTTTT. Its protein product is CATSPGQPNEKLFF.

There are many counts of this clonotype. The chain is built from TRBV10-3 and TRBJ2-7; 7 nucleotides match TRBD2. With 3 bases clipped from V and 1 base from J, the junction kept 9 bases outside the gene matches. The CDR3 loop spans 16 amino acids. CDR1 is ENHRY, CDR2 SYGVKD, per germline. As DNA, the CDR3 is TGTGCCATCAGTGATTCCAAGCAGGGAGGGTCCTACGAGCAGTACTTC. Its protein is CAISDSKQGGSYEQYF.

The rearrangement links TRBV6-5 to TRBJ1-4, with D tentatively TRBD1 (5 bases). The CDR3 sequence is 13 residues long. Germline CDR1 MNHEY, CDR2 SVGAGI. Trimming removed 7 bases at V and 7 bases at J, with 13 bases between. This CDR3 is CASTNPGVEKLFF. The CDR3 DNA sequence: TGTGCCAGCACCAATCCGGGGGTTGAAAAACTGTTTTTT.